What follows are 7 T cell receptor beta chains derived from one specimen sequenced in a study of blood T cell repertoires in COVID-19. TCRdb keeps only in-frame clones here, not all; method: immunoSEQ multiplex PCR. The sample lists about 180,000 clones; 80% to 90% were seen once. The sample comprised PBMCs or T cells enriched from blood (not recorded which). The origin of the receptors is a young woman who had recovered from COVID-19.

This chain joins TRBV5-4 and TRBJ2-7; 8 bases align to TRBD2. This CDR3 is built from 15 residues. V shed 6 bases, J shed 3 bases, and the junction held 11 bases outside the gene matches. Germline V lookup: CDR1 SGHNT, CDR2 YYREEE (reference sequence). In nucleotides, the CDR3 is TGTGCCAGCACCCAAAACGGGGGGGCCAACTACGAGCAGTACTTC. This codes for CASTQNGGANYEQYF.

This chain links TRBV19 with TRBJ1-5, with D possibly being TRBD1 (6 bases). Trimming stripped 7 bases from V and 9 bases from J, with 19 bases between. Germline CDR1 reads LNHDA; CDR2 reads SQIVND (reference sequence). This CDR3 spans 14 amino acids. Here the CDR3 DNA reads TGTGCCAGTATGGGTCCGGGACAAACGGCGCCCCAGCATTTT. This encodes CASMGPGQTAPQHF.

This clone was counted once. The CDR3 bases are TGTGCCAGCACCCCCGGGACAGTTGGCTACGAGCAGTACTTC. Protein sequence: CASTPGTVGYEQYF. The chain employs TRBV28 and TRBJ2-7, with 7 bases lining up with TRBD1. Germline V lookup: CDR1 MDHEN, CDR2 SYDVKM. CDR3 length equals 14 residues. Trimming removed 7 bases from V and 3 bases from J; junction bases left unmatched: 9.

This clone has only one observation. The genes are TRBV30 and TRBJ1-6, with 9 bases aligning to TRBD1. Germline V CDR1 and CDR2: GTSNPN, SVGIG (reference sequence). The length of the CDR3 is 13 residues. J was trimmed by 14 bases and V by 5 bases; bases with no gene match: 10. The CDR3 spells CAWAGTGILALHF. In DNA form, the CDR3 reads TGTGCCTGGGCCGGGACAGGGATTTTGGCCCTCCACTTT.

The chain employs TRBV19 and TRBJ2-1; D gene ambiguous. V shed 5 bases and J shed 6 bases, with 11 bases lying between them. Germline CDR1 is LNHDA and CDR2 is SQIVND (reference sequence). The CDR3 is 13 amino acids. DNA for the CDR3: TGTGCCAGTAGTCCCCTTAGTGTCAATGAGCAGTTCTTC. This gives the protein CASSPLSVNEQFF.

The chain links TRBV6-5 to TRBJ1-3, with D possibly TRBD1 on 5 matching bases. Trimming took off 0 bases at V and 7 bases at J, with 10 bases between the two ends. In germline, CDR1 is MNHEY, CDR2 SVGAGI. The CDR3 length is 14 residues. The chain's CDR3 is CASSYSAGTNTIYF. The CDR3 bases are TGTGCCAGCAGTTACTCGGCAGGGACTAACACCATATATTTT.

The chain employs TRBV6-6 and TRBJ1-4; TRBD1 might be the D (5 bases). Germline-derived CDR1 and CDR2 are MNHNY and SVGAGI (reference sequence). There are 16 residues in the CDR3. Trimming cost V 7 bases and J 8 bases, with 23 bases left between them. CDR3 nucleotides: TGTGCCAGCACACAGGCAGGTGGAGGGTTTGGGGAAAAACTGTTTTTT. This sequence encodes CASTQAGGGFGEKLFF.